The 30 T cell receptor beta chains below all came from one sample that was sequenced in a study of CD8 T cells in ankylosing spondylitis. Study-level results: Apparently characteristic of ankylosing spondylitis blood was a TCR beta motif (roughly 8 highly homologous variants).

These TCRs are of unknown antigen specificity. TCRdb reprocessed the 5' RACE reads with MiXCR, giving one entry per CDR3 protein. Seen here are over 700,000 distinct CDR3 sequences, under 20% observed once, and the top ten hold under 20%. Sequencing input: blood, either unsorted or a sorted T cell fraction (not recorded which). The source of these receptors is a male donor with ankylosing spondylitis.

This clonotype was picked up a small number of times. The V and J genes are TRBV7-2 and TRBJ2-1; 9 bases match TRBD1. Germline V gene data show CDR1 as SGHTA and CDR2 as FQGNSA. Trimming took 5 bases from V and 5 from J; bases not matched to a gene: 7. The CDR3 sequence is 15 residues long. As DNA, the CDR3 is TGTGCCAGCAGCCCAAACAGGGGGCGCAACAATGAGCAGTTCTTC. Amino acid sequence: CASSPNRGRNNEQFF.

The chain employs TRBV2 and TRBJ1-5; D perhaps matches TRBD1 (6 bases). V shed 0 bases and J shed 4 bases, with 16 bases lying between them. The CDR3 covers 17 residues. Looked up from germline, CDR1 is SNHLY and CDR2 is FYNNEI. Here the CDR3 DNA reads TGTGCCAGCAGTGAAGCTGGTTTTGGACAGATAAATCAGCCCCAGCATTTT. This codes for CASSEAGFGQINQPQHF. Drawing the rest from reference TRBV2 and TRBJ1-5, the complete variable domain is EPEVTQTPSHQVTQMGQEVILRCVPISNHLYFYWYRQILGQKVEFLVSFYNNEISEKSEIFDDQFSVERPDGSNFTLKIRSTKLEDSAMYFCASSEAGFGQINQPQHFGDGTRLSIL.

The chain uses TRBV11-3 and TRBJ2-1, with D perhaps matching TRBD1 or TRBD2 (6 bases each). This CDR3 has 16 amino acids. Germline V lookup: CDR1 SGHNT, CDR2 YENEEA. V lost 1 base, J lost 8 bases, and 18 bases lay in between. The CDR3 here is CASSLAGTPGVDEQFF. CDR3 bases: TGTGCCAGCAGCTTAGCCGGGACTCCAGGGGTAGATGAGCAGTTCTTC.

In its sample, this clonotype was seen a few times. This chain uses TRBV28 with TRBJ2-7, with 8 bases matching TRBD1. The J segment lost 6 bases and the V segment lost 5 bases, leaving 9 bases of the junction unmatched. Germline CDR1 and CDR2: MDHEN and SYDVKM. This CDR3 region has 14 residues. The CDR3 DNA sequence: TGTGCCAGCAGTACGGACAGGGAAGGGGGCGAGCAGTACTTC. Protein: CASSTDREGGEQYF.

As DNA, the CDR3 is TGCAGCGTTGAAGATGTGTGGAATGAGCAGTTCTTC. Its translation: CSVEDVWNEQFF. V and J are TRBV29-1 and TRBJ2-1, with unresolved D. The CDR3 has 12 amino acids. Per germline, CDR1 SQVTM and CDR2 ANQGSEA. The germline V and J ends were trimmed by 0 bases and 7 bases, with 7 bases remaining between them.

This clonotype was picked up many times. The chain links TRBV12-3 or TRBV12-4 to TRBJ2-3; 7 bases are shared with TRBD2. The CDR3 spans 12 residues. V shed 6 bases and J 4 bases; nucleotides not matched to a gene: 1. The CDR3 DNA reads TGTGCCAGCAGGGGGGGGGCAGATACGCAGTATTTT. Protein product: CASRGGADTQYF.

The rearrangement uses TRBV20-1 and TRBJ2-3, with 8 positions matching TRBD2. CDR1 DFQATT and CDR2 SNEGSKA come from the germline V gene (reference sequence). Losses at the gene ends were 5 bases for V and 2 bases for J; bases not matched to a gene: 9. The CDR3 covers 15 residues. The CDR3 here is CSARHGGRNTDTQYF. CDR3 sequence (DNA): TGCAGTGCTCGCCATGGCGGGAGGAACACAGATACGCAGTATTTT.

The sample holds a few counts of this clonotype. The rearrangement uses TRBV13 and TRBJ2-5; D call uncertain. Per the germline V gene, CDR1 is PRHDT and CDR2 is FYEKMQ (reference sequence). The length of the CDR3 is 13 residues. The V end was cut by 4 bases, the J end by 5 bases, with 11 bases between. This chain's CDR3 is CASSSPHGETQYF. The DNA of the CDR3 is TGTGCCAGCAGCTCACCACATGGGGAGACCCAGTACTTC.

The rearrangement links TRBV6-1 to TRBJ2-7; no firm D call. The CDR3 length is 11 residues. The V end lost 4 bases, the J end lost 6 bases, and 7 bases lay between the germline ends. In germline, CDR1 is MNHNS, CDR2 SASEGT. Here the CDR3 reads CASSVIAEQYF. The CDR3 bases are TGTGCCAGCAGTGTGATTGCCGAGCAGTACTTC.

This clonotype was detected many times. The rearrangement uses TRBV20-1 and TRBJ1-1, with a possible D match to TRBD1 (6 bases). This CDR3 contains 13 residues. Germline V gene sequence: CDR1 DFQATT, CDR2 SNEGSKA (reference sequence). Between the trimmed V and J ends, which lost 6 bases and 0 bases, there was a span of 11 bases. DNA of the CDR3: TGCAGTGCGGTTACAGGGTTGAACACTGAAGCTTTCTTT. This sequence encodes CSAVTGLNTEAFF.

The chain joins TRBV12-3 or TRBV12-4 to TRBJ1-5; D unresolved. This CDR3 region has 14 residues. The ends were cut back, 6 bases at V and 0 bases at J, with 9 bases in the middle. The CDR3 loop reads CASSGSDSNQPQHF. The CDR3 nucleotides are TGTGCCAGCAGCGGCAGCGATAGCAATCAGCCCCAGCATTTT.

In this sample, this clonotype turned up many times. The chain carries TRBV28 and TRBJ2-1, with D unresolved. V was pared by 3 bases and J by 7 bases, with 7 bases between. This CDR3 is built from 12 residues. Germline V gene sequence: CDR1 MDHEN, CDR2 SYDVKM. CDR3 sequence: CASSFIRNEQFF. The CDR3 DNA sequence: TGTGCCAGCAGTTTTATAAGAAATGAGCAGTTCTTC. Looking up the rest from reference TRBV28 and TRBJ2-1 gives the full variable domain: DVKVTQSSRYLVKRTGEKVFLECVQDMDHENMFWYRQDPGLGLRLIYFSYDVKMKEKGDIPEGYSVSREKKERFSLILESASTNQTSMYLCASSFIRNEQFFGPGTRLTVL.

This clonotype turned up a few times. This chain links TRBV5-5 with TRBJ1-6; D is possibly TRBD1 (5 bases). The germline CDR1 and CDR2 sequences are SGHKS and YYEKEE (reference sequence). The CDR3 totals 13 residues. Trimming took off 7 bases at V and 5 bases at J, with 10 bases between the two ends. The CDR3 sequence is CASLGQDNSPLHF. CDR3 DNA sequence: TGTGCCAGCCTAGGACAAGATAATTCACCCCTCCACTTT.

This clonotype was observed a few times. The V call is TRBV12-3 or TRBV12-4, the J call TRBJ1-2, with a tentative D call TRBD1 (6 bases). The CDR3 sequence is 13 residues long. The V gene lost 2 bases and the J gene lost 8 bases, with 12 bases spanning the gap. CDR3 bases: TGTGCCAGCAGTTTACAGGGGCTAAGGGGCTACACCTTC. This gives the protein CASSLQGLRGYTF.

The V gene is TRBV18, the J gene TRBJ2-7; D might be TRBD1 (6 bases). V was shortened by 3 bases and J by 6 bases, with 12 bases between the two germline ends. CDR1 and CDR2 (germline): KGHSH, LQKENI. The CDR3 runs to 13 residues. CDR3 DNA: TGTGCCAGCTCACCCCGGACAGATAGCGAGCAGTACTTC. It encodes CASSPRTDSEQYF.

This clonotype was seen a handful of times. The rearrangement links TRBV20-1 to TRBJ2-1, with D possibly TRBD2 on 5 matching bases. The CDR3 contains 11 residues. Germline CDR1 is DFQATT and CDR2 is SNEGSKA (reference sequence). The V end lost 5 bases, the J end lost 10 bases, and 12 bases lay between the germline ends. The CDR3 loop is CSAYDYLEQFF. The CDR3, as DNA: TGCAGTGCTTATGACTACCTAGAGCAGTTCTTC.

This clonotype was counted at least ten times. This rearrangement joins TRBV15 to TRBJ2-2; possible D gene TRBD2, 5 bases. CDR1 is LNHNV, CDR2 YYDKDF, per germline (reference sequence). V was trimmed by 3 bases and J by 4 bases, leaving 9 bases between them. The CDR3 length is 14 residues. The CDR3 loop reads CATSSERGTGELFF. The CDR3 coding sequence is TGTGCCACCAGCAGCGAACGGGGCACCGGGGAGCTGTTTTTT.

This CDR3 reads CASSLAPPTASTDTQYF. CDR3 DNA: TGTGCCAGCAGCTTAGCGCCACCAACTGCTAGCACAGATACGCAGTATTTT. The chain joins TRBV7-2 to TRBJ2-3; D gene ambiguous. V lost 0 bases and J lost 0, with 13 bases in between. The CDR3 has 17 residues. In germline, CDR1 is SGHTA, CDR2 FQGNSA.

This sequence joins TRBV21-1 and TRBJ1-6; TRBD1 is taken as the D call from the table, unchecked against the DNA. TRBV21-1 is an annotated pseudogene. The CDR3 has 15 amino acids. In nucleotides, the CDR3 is TGTGCCAGCAGCAGACAGGGGTACCGGAATTCACCCCTCCACTTT. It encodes CASSRQGYRNSPLHF.

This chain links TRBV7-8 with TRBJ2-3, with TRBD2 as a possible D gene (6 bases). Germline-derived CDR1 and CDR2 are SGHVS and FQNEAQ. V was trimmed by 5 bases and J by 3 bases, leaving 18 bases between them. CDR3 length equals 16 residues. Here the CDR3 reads CASSPPWGGGTDTQYF. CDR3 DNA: TGTGCCAGCAGCCCGCCTTGGGGAGGTGGGACAGATACGCAGTATTTT. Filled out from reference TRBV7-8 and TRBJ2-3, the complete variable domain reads GAGVSQSPRYKVAKRGQDVALRCDPISGHVSLFWYQQALGQGPEFLTYFQNEAQLDKSGLPSDRFFAERPEGSVSTLKIQRTQQEDSAVYLCASSPPWGGGTDTQYFGPGTRLTVL.

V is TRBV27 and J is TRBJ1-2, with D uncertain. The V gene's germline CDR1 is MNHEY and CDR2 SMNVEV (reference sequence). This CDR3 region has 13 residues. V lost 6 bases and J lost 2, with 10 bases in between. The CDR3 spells CASRASQNYGYTF. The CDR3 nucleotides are TGTGCCAGCAGGGCTAGCCAGAACTATGGCTACACCTTC.

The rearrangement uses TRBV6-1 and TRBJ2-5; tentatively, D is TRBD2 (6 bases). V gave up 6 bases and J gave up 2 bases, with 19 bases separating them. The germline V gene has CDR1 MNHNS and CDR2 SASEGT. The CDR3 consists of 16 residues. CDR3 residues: CASSRRLGPLQETQYF. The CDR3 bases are TGTGCCAGCAGCCGTCGACTAGGTCCATTACAAGAGACCCAGTACTTC.

CDR3 DNA: TGTGCCAGCAGCTTAACGGGCGGAGTCTCTGGAAACACCATATATTTT. It yields the protein CASSLTGGVSGNTIYF. The genes are TRBV7-3 and TRBJ1-3; no definite D call. There are 16 residues in the CDR3. Per the germline V gene, CDR1 is SGHTA and CDR2 is FQGTGA. V lost 0 bases to trimming and J lost 0 bases, with 9 bases between them.

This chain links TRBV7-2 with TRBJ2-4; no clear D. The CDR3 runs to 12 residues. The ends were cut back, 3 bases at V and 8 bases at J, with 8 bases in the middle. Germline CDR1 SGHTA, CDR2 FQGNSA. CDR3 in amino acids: CASSFMQDIQYF. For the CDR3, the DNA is TGTGCCAGCAGCTTTATGCAGGACATTCAGTACTTC.

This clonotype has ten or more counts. In DNA form, the CDR3 reads TGTGCCAGCAGCCAAGCTGGGACTCGTCAGCCCCAGCATTTT. This sequence encodes CASSQAGTRQPQHF. The chain recombines TRBV3-1 with TRBJ1-5; the D gene is possibly TRBD1 (5 bases). The CDR3 length is 14 residues. CDR1 is LGHDT, CDR2 YNNKEL, per germline (reference sequence). V lost 1 base and J 6 bases, leaving 10 bases between the germline ends. Combining the CDR3 with reference TRBV3-1 and TRBJ1-5 gives the whole variable domain DTAVSQTPKYLVTQMGNDKSIKCEQNLGHDTMYWYKQDSKKFLKIMFSYNNKELIINETVPNRFSPKSPDKAHLNLHINSLELGDSAVYFCASSQAGTRQPQHFGDGTRLSIL.

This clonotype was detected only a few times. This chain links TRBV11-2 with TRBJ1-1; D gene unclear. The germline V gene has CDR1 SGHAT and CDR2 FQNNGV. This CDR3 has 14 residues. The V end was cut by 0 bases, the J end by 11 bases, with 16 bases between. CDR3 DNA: TGTGCCAGCAGCTTAGATTTAGGTGCTAGCATGGCTTTCTTT. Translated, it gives CASSLDLGASMAFF.

The CDR3: CSVDGLAGNEQFF. In DNA, the CDR3 is TGCAGCGTTGATGGGCTAGCGGGGAATGAGCAGTTCTTC. This chain joins TRBV29-1 and TRBJ2-1; 9 nucleotides align to TRBD2. The CDR3 runs to 13 residues. Germline V gene sequence: CDR1 SQVTM, CDR2 ANQGSEA. After removal of 3 bases from V and 7 bases from J, the junction contained 4 bases not matched to a gene.

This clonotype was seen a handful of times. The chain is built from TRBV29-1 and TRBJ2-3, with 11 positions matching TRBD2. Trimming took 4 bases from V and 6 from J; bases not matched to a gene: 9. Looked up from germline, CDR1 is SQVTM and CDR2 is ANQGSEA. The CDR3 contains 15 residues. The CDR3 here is CSVAAGTSGPDTQYF. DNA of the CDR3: TGCAGCGTTGCCGCCGGGACTAGCGGACCCGATACGCAGTATTTT.

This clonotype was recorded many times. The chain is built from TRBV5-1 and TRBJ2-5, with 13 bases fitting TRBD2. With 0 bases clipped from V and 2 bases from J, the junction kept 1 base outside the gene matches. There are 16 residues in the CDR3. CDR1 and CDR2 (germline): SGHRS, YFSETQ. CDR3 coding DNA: TGCGCCAGCAGCTTGGGACTAGCGGGGGGTCAAGAGACCCAGTACTTC. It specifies CASSLGLAGGQETQYF.

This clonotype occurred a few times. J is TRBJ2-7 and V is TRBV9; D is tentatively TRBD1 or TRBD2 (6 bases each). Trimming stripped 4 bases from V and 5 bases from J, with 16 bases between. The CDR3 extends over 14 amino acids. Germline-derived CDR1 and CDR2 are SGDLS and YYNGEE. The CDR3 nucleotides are TGTGCCAGCAGCCCAGAGGGGGGTGTCGACGAGCAGTACTTC. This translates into CASSPEGGVDEQYF.